These 17 T cell receptor beta chains were sequenced from one sample in a study of blood T cell repertoires in COVID-19. The table came from immunoSEQ multiplex PCR; TCRdb's copy has only in-frame clones and leaves some out. Counted here are approximately 73,000 clones, about 89% occurring once; the ten biggest clones make up around 2%. Source material: peripheral blood. The receptors derive from a woman aged 55-75 years with acute or convalescent COVID-19.

The chain uses TRBV25-1 and TRBJ1-2, with TRBD1 identical over 10 bases. The V gene's germline CDR1 is MGHDK and CDR2 SYGVNS. The length of the CDR3 is 17 residues. V lost 3 bases and J lost 0; bases outside the gene matches: 7. The CDR3 sequence: CASSDRDRGRSNYGYTF. Written as DNA, the CDR3 is TGTGCCAGCAGTGACCGCGACAGGGGGCGGTCTAACTATGGCTACACCTTC.

The chain uses TRBV6-5 and TRBJ1-4; D possibly corresponds to TRBD1 (5 bases). CDR3 length: 14 amino acids. Trimming shortened V by 6 bases and J by 8 bases, and 16 bases separated the two germline ends. In germline, CDR1 is MNHEY, CDR2 SVGAGI. The CDR3 spells CASRKQGHGEKLFF. The CDR3 DNA follows: TGTGCCAGCAGAAAGCAGGGTCACGGGGAAAAACTGTTTTTT.

V usage is TRBV5-4 and J usage is TRBJ2-5, with TRBD2 matching over 8 bases. Germline assignment: CDR1 SGHNT and CDR2 YYREEE (reference sequence). V lost 5 bases and J lost 2; bases outside the gene matches: 11. The CDR3 contains 16 residues. The CDR3 DNA follows: TGTGCCAGCAGGCCCCGTGGGAGCGGGGGTCAAGAGACCCAGTACTTC. Its protein is CASRPRGSGGQETQYF.

The rearrangement uses TRBV19 and TRBJ1-6, with 9 nucleotides matching TRBD1. CDR3 length: 14 residues. V lost 7 bases, J lost 7 bases, and 5 bases stayed unmatched. The germline V gene encodes CDR1 LNHDA and CDR2 SQIVND (reference sequence). CDR3 region: CASTDRGMNSPLHF. For the CDR3, the DNA is TGTGCCAGTACCGACAGGGGGATGAATTCACCCCTCCACTTT.

The J gene is TRBJ2-7, the V gene TRBV15; 7 positions match TRBD2. The CDR3 covers 14 residues. Germline-derived CDR1 and CDR2 are LNHNV and YYDKDF (reference sequence). Trimming cost V 0 bases and J 2 bases; bases outside gene matches: 1. The CDR3: CATSRDRGAYEQYF. The CDR3 coding sequence is TGTGCCACCAGCAGAGATCGGGGGGCCTACGAGCAGTACTTC.

This clone showed up just once. The chain joins TRBV6-2 or TRBV6-3 to TRBJ1-5; the D is unclear. The V end lost 5 bases, the J end lost 7 bases, and 21 bases lay between the germline ends. Germline assignment: CDR1 MNHEY and CDR2 SVGEGT. This CDR3 spans 16 amino acids. The DNA for the CDR3 is TGTGCCAGCAGTACCAGGACCGGGGTTTCGTCGCAGCCCCAGCATTTT. Translated, it gives CASSTRTGVSSQPQHF.

The chain joins TRBV9 to TRBJ2-3, with 8 bases identical to TRBD2. Losses at the gene ends were 1 base for V and 5 bases for J; bases not matched to a gene: 3. Germline V gives CDR1 SGDLS, CDR2 YYNGEE. The CDR3 sequence is 14 residues long. The CDR3 spells CASSVREGEDTQYF. The CDR3 coding sequence is TGTGCCAGCAGCGTACGGGAGGGAGAAGATACGCAGTATTTT.

The rearrangement links TRBV3-1 (or the pseudogene TRBV3-2) to TRBJ1-4; 9 bases map to TRBD1. J gave up 6 bases and V 4 bases, and 0 bases lay outside the gene matches. Germline V gives CDR1 LGHDT, CDR2 YNNKEL (reference sequence). CDR3 length equals 13 residues. CDR3 loop: CASSRQGDEKLFF. In nucleotides, the CDR3 is TGTGCCAGCAGCCGACAGGGGGATGAAAAACTGTTTTTT.

As concerns this clone: At one end the junction does not follow the germline gene, possibly because of a read error. J is TRBJ1-2 and V is TRBV6-5, with a tentative D call TRBD1 (5 bases). The CDR3 is 13 residues long. Per the germline V gene, CDR1 is MNHEY and CDR2 is SVGAGI. CDR3 coding DNA: TGTGCCAGCAGGCGGGACGATCCCTTGGTGATCGACTTC. It codes for CASRRDDPLVIDF.

The chain joins TRBV28 to TRBJ2-3; TRBD2 matches 10 bases. The CDR3 contains 18 residues. Germline V gives CDR1 MDHEN, CDR2 SYDVKM. The V gene end was trimmed by 5 bases and the J gene end by 7 bases; junction bases not matched to a gene: 18. DNA for the CDR3: TGTGCCAGCAGTCCTCCCCCACTAGAGCGGGAGGGCAGCCATACGCAGTATTTT. This encodes CASSPPPLEREGSHTQYF.

V gene TRBV30 combines with J gene TRBJ1-2; TRBD1 agrees at 11 bases. CDR1 and CDR2 (germline): GTSNPN, SVGIG (reference sequence). V was clipped by 2 bases and J by 6 bases; unmatched bases: 5. The CDR3 extends over 14 amino acids. Written as DNA, the CDR3 is TGTGCCTGGAGTTTGTTGGGACAGGGGGATGGCTACACCTTC. This sequence encodes CAWSLLGQGDGYTF.

The CDR3 loop reads CASSQDRSGGNYGYTF. The CDR3 bases are TGCGCCAGCAGCCAAGATCGGTCAGGGGGGAACTATGGCTACACCTTC. The chain links TRBV4-3 to TRBJ1-2; TRBD1 matches 7 bases. The CDR3 is made up of 16 amino acids. Germline assignment: CDR1 LGHNA and CDR2 YSLEER. V shed 0 bases, J shed 2 bases, and the junction held 6 bases outside the gene matches.

V is TRBV7-9 and J is TRBJ1-1, with D hard to call. With 1 base removed from V and 4 bases from J, the gap between germline ends came to 10 bases. The CDR3 is 14 residues long. Per germline, CDR1 SEHNR and CDR2 FQNEAQ (reference sequence). The CDR3 nucleotides are TGTGCCAGCAGCTTAGATCCAGGTTTCACTGAAGCTTTCTTT. Translation: CASSLDPGFTEAFF. The variable domain in full, completed from reference TRBV7-9 and TRBJ1-1, reads DTGVSQNPRHKITKRGQNVTFRCDPISEHNRLYWYRQTLGQGPEFLTYFQNEAQLEKSRLLSDRFSAERPKGSFSTLEIQRTEQGDSAMYLCASSLDPGFTEAFFGQGTRLTVV.

The rearrangement joins TRBV19 to TRBJ1-3, with D possibly matching TRBD1 (6 bases). The CDR3 has 15 amino acids. V lost 7 bases, J lost 2 bases, and 15 bases lay in between. CDR1 is LNHDA, CDR2 SQIVND, per germline (reference sequence). The CDR3 coding sequence is TGTGCCAGTACCACCACCGGGACACCTGGAAACACCATATATTTT. It translates to CASTTTGTPGNTIYF.

With regard to this clone: In the same sample, other DNA sequences code for this CDR3. The chain combines TRBV7-9 with TRBJ1-4, with 9 positions matching TRBD1. Germline V gene data show CDR1 as SEHNR and CDR2 as FQNEAQ (reference sequence). CDR3 length equals 14 residues. V lost 5 bases to trimming and J lost 7 bases; unmatched junction nucleotides: 5. The CDR3 nucleotides read TGTGCCAGCAGCCCCCGGACAGGGGTTGAAAAACTGTTTTTT. Protein sequence: CASSPRTGVEKLFF.

The chain combines TRBV11-3 with TRBJ2-5; D perhaps matches TRBD2 (5 bases). Germline CDR1 SGHNT, CDR2 YENEEA. V was cut by 4 bases and J by 5 bases, with 17 bases left in between. The CDR3 loop spans 15 amino acids. CDR3 in DNA: TGTGCCAGCAGCTCGCCCCGGGATTTCAAGGAGACCCAGTACTTC. This sequence encodes CASSSPRDFKETQYF.

V gene TRBV7-2 combines with J gene TRBJ2-5; a weak D match, TRBD2 (6 bases). V lost 3 bases and J lost 1, with 15 bases in between. The CDR3 runs 16 residues. CDR1 is SGHTA and CDR2 is FQGNSA in the germline V gene. The CDR3 bases are TGTGCCAGCAGCTTGGGGCGGGACGAAATCCAAGAGACCCAGTACTTC. Its protein is CASSLGRDEIQETQYF.